A selection of T cell receptor beta chains follows, all from one sample in a study of OX40 agonist ivuxolimab in advanced cancers. Sequenced by immunoSEQ multiplex PCR; TCRdb stores in-frame clones only, minus some. Among fewer than 95,000 clones listed, approximately 85% were seen once. Sequenced here: CD4+ or CD8+ T cells sorted from blood, sampled in a trial of the OX40 agonist ivuxolimab. These receptors all stem from an adult with an advanced solid tumor such as melanoma, head and neck, liver or kidney cancer. CDR3s include the opening cysteine and the closing phenylalanine or tryptophan. A D gene is named only where the DNA matches it firmly. Clone size is given for some rows only: seen once, a few or many times, or a class if the clone is expanded.

>.|TRBJ2-7|TRBV30|12|.
TGTGCCTGGGGGGCAGGCTCCTACGAGCAGTACTTC
CAWGAGSYEQYF
>.|TRBJ2-2|TRBV25-1|13|few
TGTGCCAGCAGATACGAGAACACCGGGGAGCTGTTTTTT
CASRYENTGELFF
>.|TRBJ1-4|TRBV2|15|.
TGTGCCAGCAGTCCTATTTTAACTGGGGGTGAAAAACTGTTTTTT
CASSPILTGGEKLFF
>.|TRBJ2-5|TRBV10-3|15|.
TGTGCCATCAGTGAGTCGAGGCAGGGAAAAGAGACCCAGTACTTC
CAISESRQGKETQYF
>TRBD1|TRBJ1-4|TRBV5-8|16|.
TGTGCCAGCAGCTTCGGGACAGGGGGCCTATCTGAAAAACTGTTTTTT
CASSFGTGGLSEKLFF
>.|TRBJ1-5|TRBV7-2|13|.
TGTGCCAGCAGCCTGGGTCCCAATCAGCCCCAGCATTTT
CASSLGPNQPQHF
>.|TRBJ1-2|TRBV7-9|13|once
TGTGCCAGCCGCCGTGGGACATCTTATGGCTACACCTTC
CASRRGTSYGYTF
>TRBD2|TRBJ2-1|TRBV7-6|18|once
TGTGCCAGCAGCCCCGGGACTAGCGGGGGGGATTCCTACAATGAGCAGTTCTTC
CASSPGTSGGDSYNEQFF
>.|TRBJ2-1|TRBV4-3|17|.
TGCGCCAGCAGCTTGGGATCCATGGGGCGCAACTACAATGAGCAGTTCTTC
CASSLGSMGRNYNEQFF
>.|TRBJ1-2|TRBV30|13|.
TGTGCCTGGAGAGCCGGGTCATTCTATGGCTACACCTTC
CAWRAGSFYGYTF
>.|TRBJ1-1|TRBV11-2|15|.
TGTGCCAGCAGCTTAGATTGGGATCTGAACACTGAAGCTTTCTTT
CASSLDWDLNTEAFF
>.|TRBJ1-6|TRBV30|15|.
TGTGCCTGGAGTGGGGGTAGGGGCTATAATTCACCCCTCCACTTT
CAWSGGRGYNSPLHF
>.|TRBJ2-5|TRBV19|12|few
TGTGCCAGTAGTTTGGCCCAAGAGACCCAGTACTTC
CASSLAQETQYF
>.|TRBJ1-2|TRBV6-6|14|.
TGTGCCAGCAGTGGCCGTAGGGGGGTTGATGGCTACACCTTC
CASSGRRGVDGYTF
>.|TRBJ2-3|TRBV5-1|12|.
TGCGCCAGCAGCTTGGCTGGGGATACGCAGTATTTT
CASSLAGDTQYF
>TRBD1|TRBJ1-2|TRBV18|14|.
TGTGCCAGCTCACCGACAGGGGGCGCGGAGGGCTACACCTTC
CASSPTGGAEGYTF
>.|TRBJ1-1|TRBV5-6|16|.
TGTGCCAGCAGCTTGATGAGTCGGAGGATGAACACTGAAGCTTTCTTT
CASSLMSRRMNTEAFF
>.|TRBJ2-1|TRBV5-4|14|.
TGTGCCAGCAGCTTGGCTAGCGCACACAATGAGCAGTTCTTC
CASSLASAHNEQFF
>.|TRBJ2-3|TRBV7-2|17|.
TGTGCCAGCAGCTTAGTGGTGTGGGCGTCGGGGGCGGATACGCAGTATTTT
CASSLVVWASGADTQYF
>TRBD1|TRBJ2-1|TRBV6-1|14|.
TGTGCCAGCAGACCGGGACAGGGAGTTAATGAGCAGTTCTTC
CASRPGQGVNEQFF
>TRBD2|TRBJ2-5|TRBV5-8|16|.
TGTGCCAGCAGCTTGGGGGCAGCGGGGGGGCAAGAGACCCAGTACTTC
CASSLGAAGGQETQYF
>TRBD1|TRBJ2-7|TRBV7-9|15|.
TGTGCCAGCAGCGACCGGGACAGGGGGAGTTTCGAGCAGTACTTC
CASSDRDRGSFEQYF
>TRBD2|TRBJ2-3|TRBV4-2|18|.
TGTGCCAGCAGCCCCGGGGCCCTAGCGGGGGGGCATGTAGATACGCAGTATTTT
CASSPGALAGGHVDTQYF
>.|TRBJ2-1|TRBV7-2|12|once
TGTGCCAGCAGCTTGCCCCGACTGGAGCAGTTCTTC
CASSLPRLEQFF
>.|TRBJ1-4|TRBV2|14|.
TGTGCCAGCAGTGAGGGGGGTACTAATGAAAAACTGTTTTTT
CASSEGGTNEKLFF
>.|TRBJ1-6|TRBV4-3|18|.
TGCGCCAGCAGCCAAGATGCAGGCCTGAGCTCCTATAATTCACCCCTCCACTTT
CASSQDAGLSSYNSPLHF
>.|TRBJ2-1|TRBV7-6|13|.
TGTGCCAGCAGCTTAGAAGAGGCGAATGAGCAGTTCTTC
CASSLEEANEQFF